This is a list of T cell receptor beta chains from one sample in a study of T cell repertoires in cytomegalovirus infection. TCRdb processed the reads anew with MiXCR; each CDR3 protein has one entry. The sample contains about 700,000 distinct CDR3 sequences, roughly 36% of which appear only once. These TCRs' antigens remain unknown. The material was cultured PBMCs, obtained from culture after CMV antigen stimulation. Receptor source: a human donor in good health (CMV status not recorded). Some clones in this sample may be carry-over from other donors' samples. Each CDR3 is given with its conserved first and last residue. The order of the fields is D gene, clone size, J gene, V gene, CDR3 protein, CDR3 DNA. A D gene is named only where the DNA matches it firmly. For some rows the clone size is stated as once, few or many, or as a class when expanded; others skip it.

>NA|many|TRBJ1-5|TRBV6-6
CASSYQGFDQPQHF
TGTGCCAGCAGTTACCAGGGTTTCGATCAGCCCCAGCATTTT
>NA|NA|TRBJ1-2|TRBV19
CASSVADLYGYTF
TGTGCCAGTAGTGTCGCGGACCTCTATGGCTACACCTTC
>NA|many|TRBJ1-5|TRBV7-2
CASSLRAPAGDYSNQPQHF
TGTGCCAGCAGCTTAAGGGCCCCCGCGGGAGACTATAGCAATCAGCCCCAGCATTTT
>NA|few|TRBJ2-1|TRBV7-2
CASRPSWGEQFF
TGTGCCAGCAGGCCTTCCTGGGGTGAGCAGTTCTTC
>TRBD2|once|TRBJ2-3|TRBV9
CASSGGLAGTTDTQYF
TGTGCCAGCAGCGGTGGACTAGCGGGAACCACAGATACGCAGTATTTT
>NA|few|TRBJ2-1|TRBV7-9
CASSSTFGGTLYNEQFF
TGTGCCAGCAGCTCCACTTTCGGGGGTACGTTATACAATGAGCAGTTCTTC
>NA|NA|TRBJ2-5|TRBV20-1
CSARDPGTQETQYF
TGCAGTGCTAGAGACCCCGGGACTCAAGAGACCCAGTACTTC
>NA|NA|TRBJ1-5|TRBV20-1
CSASIRTRAPQHF
TGCAGTGCCTCGATCCGGACCCGCGCGCCCCAGCATTTT
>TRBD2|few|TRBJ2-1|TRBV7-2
CASSLPLTSGTLNEQFF
TGTGCCAGCAGCTTACCCTTAACTAGCGGGACTTTGAATGAGCAGTTCTTC
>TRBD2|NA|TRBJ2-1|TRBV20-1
CSAAVGGLSTPEQFF
TGCAGCGCCGCAGTGGGAGGGCTTAGTACCCCGGAGCAGTTCTTC
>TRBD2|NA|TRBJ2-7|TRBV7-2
CASSRLGLGGEQYF
TGTGCCAGCAGCAGACTGGGACTAGGGGGTGAGCAGTACTTC
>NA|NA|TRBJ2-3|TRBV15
CATSRPPEDTQYF
TGTGCCACCAGCAGACCCCCGGAGGATACGCAGTATTTT
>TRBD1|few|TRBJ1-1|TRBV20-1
CSARGPPRTGTEAFF
TGCAGTGCTAGAGGTCCTCCCCGGACAGGGACTGAAGCTTTCTTT
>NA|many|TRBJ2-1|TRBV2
CASSDELDPLDEQFF
TGTGCCAGCAGTGACGAGTTAGACCCTTTAGATGAGCAGTTCTTC
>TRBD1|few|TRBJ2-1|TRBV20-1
CSALTLGQNLYNEQFF
TGCAGTGCCCTTACGCTGGGACAGAACTTATACAATGAGCAGTTCTTC
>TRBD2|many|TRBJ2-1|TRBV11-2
CASSGLAGHNEQFF
TGTGCCAGCAGCGGACTAGCGGGACACAATGAGCAGTTCTTC
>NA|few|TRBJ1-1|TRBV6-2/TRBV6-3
CASSYIRWTEAFF
TGTGCCAGCAGTTATATTAGGTGGACTGAAGCTTTCTTT
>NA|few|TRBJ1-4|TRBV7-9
CASSLIDGGHGEKLFF
TGTGCCAGCAGCTTAATCGATGGGGGGCATGGGGAAAAACTGTTTTTT
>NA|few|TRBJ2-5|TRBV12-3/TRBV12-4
CASTVGGFGETQYF
TGTGCCAGCACCGTAGGAGGCTTCGGGGAGACCCAGTACTTC
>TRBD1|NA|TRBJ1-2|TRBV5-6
CASSSPRTGRYGYTF
TGTGCCAGCAGCTCACCACGGACAGGGCGGTATGGCTACACCTTC
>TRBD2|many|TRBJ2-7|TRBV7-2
CASSPGTSSAYEQYF
TGTGCCAGCAGCCCCGGGACTAGCTCAGCCTACGAGCAGTACTTC
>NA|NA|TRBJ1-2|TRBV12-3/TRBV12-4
CASSLTPFLRGEGYTF
TGTGCCAGCAGTTTAACCCCCTTTTTGAGGGGCGAAGGCTACACCTTC
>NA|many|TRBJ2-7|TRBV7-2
CASSSLAEQYF
TGTGCCAGCAGCTCCCTGGCGGAGCAGTACTTC
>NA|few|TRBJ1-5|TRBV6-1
CASILSGGNQPQHF
TGTGCCAGCATTCTATCCGGGGGCAATCAGCCCCAGCATTTT
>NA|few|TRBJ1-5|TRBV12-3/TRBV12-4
CASQRGGGQPQHF
TGTGCCAGCCAAAGGGGGGGCGGTCAGCCCCAGCATTTT
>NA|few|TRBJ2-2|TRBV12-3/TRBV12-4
CASSLLATGELFF
TGTGCCAGCAGTCTTCTAGCGACCGGGGAGCTGTTTTTT
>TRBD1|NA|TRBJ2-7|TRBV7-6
CASSSGDRGPGGQYF
TGTGCCAGCAGCTCTGGGGACAGGGGTCCGGGGGGGCAGTACTTC
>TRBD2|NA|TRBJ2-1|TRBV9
CASSESGGAVDEQFF
TGTGCCAGCAGCGAGAGCGGGGGGGCGGTCGATGAGCAGTTCTTC
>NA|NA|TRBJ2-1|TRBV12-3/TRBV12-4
CASSSSGSTYNEQFF
TGTGCCAGCAGTTCGTCGGGGAGTACCTACAATGAGCAGTTCTTC
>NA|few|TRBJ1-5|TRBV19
CATWGQSQHF
TGTGCTACGTGGGGGCAGTCCCAGCATTTT
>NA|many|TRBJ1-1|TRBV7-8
CASSLVRVPTLNTEAFF
TGTGCCAGCAGCTTAGTCAGGGTACCGACCCTGAACACTGAAGCTTTCTTT
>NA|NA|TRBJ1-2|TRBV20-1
CSARDWAGEGFYGYTF
TGCAGTGCTAGAGATTGGGCAGGTGAAGGGTTTTATGGCTACACCTTC
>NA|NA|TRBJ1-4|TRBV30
CAWSVPQAGGEKLFF
TGTGCCTGGAGTGTACCCCAGGCGGGAGGTGAAAAACTGTTTTTT
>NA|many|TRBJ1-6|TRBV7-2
CASSLVWLTGNSPLHF
TGTGCCAGCAGCTTAGTATGGTTGACGGGTAATTCACCCCTCCACTTT
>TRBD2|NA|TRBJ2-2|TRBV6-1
CASRIAGYTGELFF
TGTGCCAGCAGAATAGCGGGGTACACCGGGGAGCTGTTTTTT
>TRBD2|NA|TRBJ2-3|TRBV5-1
CASSRGGAGDTQYF
TGCGCCAGCAGCCGCGGGGGGGCAGGAGATACGCAGTATTTT
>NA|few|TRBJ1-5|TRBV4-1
CASSQEGGAHQPQHF
TGCGCCAGCAGCCAAGAGGGGGGAGCACATCAGCCCCAGCATTTT
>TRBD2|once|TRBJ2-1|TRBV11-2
CASSRTSGTMPYYNEQFF
TGTGCCAGCAGCCGGACTAGCGGGACAATGCCCTACTACAATGAGCAGTTCTTC
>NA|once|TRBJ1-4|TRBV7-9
CASSPLKVATNEKLFF
TGTGCCAGCAGCCCGCTGAAGGTCGCAACTAATGAAAAACTGTTTTTT
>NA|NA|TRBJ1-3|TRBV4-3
CASSQDGRYSGNTIYF
TGCGCCAGCAGCCAAGATGGGCGGTACTCTGGAAACACCATATATTTT
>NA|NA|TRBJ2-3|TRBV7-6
CASSVRECGTDTQYF
TGTGCCAGCAGCGTACGGGAGTGTGGCACAGATACGCAGTATTTT
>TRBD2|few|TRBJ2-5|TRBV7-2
CASSFYAGGLTHKETQYF
TGTGCCAGCAGCTTTTATGCGGGAGGGCTTACCCATAAAGAGACCCAGTACTTC
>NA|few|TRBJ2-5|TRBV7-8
CASRPTASGRETQYF
TGTGCCAGCAGACCGACAGCCTCCGGTAGAGAGACCCAGTACTTC
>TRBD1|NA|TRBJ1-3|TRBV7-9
CASSLARKLGQAFLAGNTIYF
TGTGCCAGCAGCTTAGCGCGGAAGTTGGGACAGGCCTTCCTCGCTGGAAACACCATATATTTT